Listed below are T cell receptor beta chains from one sample, sequenced in a study of shared clonotypes between healthy human individuals. TCRdb keeps only in-frame clones here, not all; method: immunoSEQ multiplex PCR. The data contain hundreds of thousands of clones, 96% of them seen just once; the ten biggest clones take up roughly 0.1%. The source material was naive CD8+ T cells sorted from blood. These receptors all come from a woman aged 25 to 45 in good health. Each CDR3 is given with its conserved first and last residue. Fields, in order: V gene, clone size, J gene, D gene, CDR3 protein, CDR3 DNA. D genes are given only for firm matches. Clone size is shown for a subset of rows, as once, few, many or a class of expanded clone.

>TRBV7-9|-|TRBJ2-7|-
CASSFGESYEQYF
TGTGCCAGCAGCTTCGGAGAGAGCTACGAGCAGTACTTC
>TRBV4-1|-|TRBJ2-1|-
CASSSRGGSYNEQFF
TGCGCCAGCAGCTCCAGGGGCGGATCTTACAATGAGCAGTTCTTC
>TRBV11-2|-|TRBJ2-3|-
CASSFPDTQYF
TGTGCCAGCAGCTTCCCAGATACGCAGTATTTT
>TRBV4-1|once|TRBJ1-4|TRBD1
CASTLRNQGGNEKLFF
TGCGCCAGCACTCTCCGCAACCAGGGGGGGAATGAAAAACTGTTTTTT
>TRBV7-8|-|TRBJ2-7|-
CASSLAGRGTEQYF
TGTGCCAGCAGCTTAGCGGGCAGGGGAACCGAGCAGTACTTC
>TRBV25-1|-|TRBJ2-1|-
CASIFRDGEQFF
TGTGCCAGCATCTTCAGGGACGGTGAGCAGTTCTTC
>TRBV28|-|TRBJ1-5|-
CASSFRAQPQHF
TGTGCCAGCAGTTTCAGAGCTCAGCCCCAGCATTTT
>TRBV27|-|TRBJ1-1|-
CASSLSLNTEAFF
TGTGCCAGCAGTTTATCCCTGAACACTGAAGCTTTCTTT
>TRBV27|-|TRBJ2-2|-
CASSLLPINTGELFF
TGTGCCAGCAGTTTACTCCCGATTAACACCGGGGAGCTGTTTTTT
>TRBV27|-|TRBJ2-3|TRBD2
CASSPLAGGLSEQYF
TGTGCCAGCAGTCCTCTAGCGGGAGGGCTTAGTGAGCAGTATTTT
>TRBV28|-|TRBJ2-1|TRBD2
CASSLLAGRLYNEQFF
TGTGCCAGCAGCCTCCTAGCGGGGAGGCTCTACAATGAGCAGTTCTTC
>TRBV15|-|TRBJ2-7|-
CATSGERGAGYEQYF
TGTGCCACCAGCGGAGAGAGGGGCGCGGGATACGAGCAGTACTTC
>TRBV21-1|-|TRBJ2-7|-
CASSKDGYEQYF
TGTGCCAGCAGCAAAGACGGATACGAGCAGTACTTC
>TRBV13|once|TRBJ2-1|-
CASSLTSSEQFF
TGTGCCAGCAGCTTAACTAGCAGTGAGCAGTTCTTC
>TRBV29-1|-|TRBJ1-2|-
CSVSAVDGYTF
TGCAGCGTTTCGGCAGTAGATGGCTACACCTTC
>TRBV7-8|-|TRBJ2-1|-
CASSRKGGYNEQFF
TGTGCCAGCAGCCGCAAGGGCGGTTACAATGAGCAGTTCTTC
>TRBV21-1|-|TRBJ2-1|-
CASSKRRMVEEQFF
TGTGCCAGCAGCAAAAGGAGAATGGTAGAAGAGCAGTTCTTC
>TRBV4-1|-|TRBJ2-1|-
CASSRGLDSNEQFF
TGCGCCAGCAGTCGAGGGCTGGACTCCAATGAGCAGTTCTTC
>TRBV19|-|TRBJ2-1|-
CASSIDGEAYNEQFF
TGTGCCAGTAGTATAGACGGGGAGGCCTACAATGAGCAGTTCTTC
>TRBV27|-|TRBJ1-5|-
CASSLSIGEINQPQHF
TGTGCCAGCAGTTTATCGATAGGGGAAATCAATCAGCCCCAGCATTTT
>TRBV19|-|TRBJ1-2|-
CASSHSDSRWIYGYTF
TGTGCCAGTAGCCACTCTGACTCCAGGTGGATCTATGGCTACACCTTC
>TRBV5-1|-|TRBJ2-3|-
CASTPPGGSTDTQYF
TGCGCCAGCACCCCCCCTGGGGGGAGCACAGATACGCAGTATTTT
>TRBV9|-|TRBJ2-1|TRBD2
CASSPREADYNEQFF
TGTGCCAGCAGCCCGCGGGAGGCAGATTACAATGAGCAGTTCTTC
>TRBV29-1|-|TRBJ2-5|TRBD2
CSVRLAGEGAQYF
TGCAGCGTTAGACTAGCGGGAGAGGGGGCCCAGTACTTC